Listed below are T cell receptor beta chains from one sample, sequenced in a study of T cells in Graves' hyperthyroidism and ophthalmopathy. TCRdb independently ran MiXCR on the multiplex PCR reads; one entry per CDR3 protein. The sample shows around 490,000 distinct CDR3 sequences, just under 20% of them seen only once. The sequenced sample was blood. Receptor source: a man in his forties or fifties with Graves' ophthalmopathy. CDR3s include the opening cysteine and the closing phenylalanine or tryptophan. D genes are given only for firm matches. Size values are once, few and many counts, or a class for expanded clones, and some rows have none.

CDR3	DNA	V	J	size	D
CSVGNSYNEQFF	TGCAGCGTTGGGAACTCCTACAATGAGCAGTTCTTC	TRBV29-1	TRBJ2-1	once	.
CASSQVGGGGQYF	TGTGCCAGCAGCCAAGTTGGGGGTGGTGGGCAGTACTTC	TRBV3-1	TRBJ2-7	.	.
CASSFLYEQFF	TGTGCCAGCAGCTTCCTCTACGAGCAGTTCTTC	TRBV7-2	TRBJ2-1	few	.
CASSQGERVEQFF	TGTGCCAGCAGCCAGGGGGAGAGGGTTGAGCAGTTCTTC	TRBV3-1	TRBJ2-1	.	.
CASSFGFSGEQFF	TGTGCCAGCAGCTTTGGGTTTTCTGGTGAGCAGTTCTTC	TRBV9	TRBJ2-1	.	.
CASIPGVDYGYTF	TGTGCCAGCATCCCAGGGGTCGACTATGGCTACACCTTC	TRBV28	TRBJ1-2	many	.
CASSVGLPSYEQYF	TGTGCCAGCAGCGTAGGACTACCTAGCTACGAGCAGTACTTC	TRBV9	TRBJ2-7	few	.
CASSSVDTQYF	TGTGCCAGCAGCTCGGTAGATACGCAGTATTTT	TRBV7-9	TRBJ2-3	many	.
CASSFFSGGSCQETQYF	TGTGCCAGCAGCTTTTTTAGCGGGGGATCGTGCCAAGAGACCCAGTACTTC	TRBV7-8	TRBJ2-5	.	TRBD2
CASSDRLGQYNEQFF	TGTGCCAGCAGTGATCGGTTAGGGCAATACAATGAGCAGTTCTTC	TRBV2	TRBJ2-1	.	.
CASSQDLGRGGLNEQFF	TGTGCCAGCAGCCAAGATCTCGGGCGGGGGGGCCTAAATGAGCAGTTCTTC	TRBV14	TRBJ2-1	few	TRBD2